A selection of T cell receptor beta chains follows, all from one sample in a study of blood T cell repertoires in COVID-19. The data were produced by immunoSEQ multiplex PCR, yet TCRdb's version contains in-frame clones alone and is incomplete. The sample contains about 87,000 clones, about four fifths of which appear only once. What was sequenced was peripheral blood. These receptors were obtained from a woman aged 70 to 79 with acute or convalescent COVID-19. The CDR3 runs from the conserved cysteine through the conserved F or W. The D gene is left open where the match is weak. Size values are once, few and many counts, or a class for expanded clones, and some rows have none.

v_call	cdr3_length	clone_size	j_call	d_call	cdr3_nt	cdr3_aa
TRBV15	16	.	TRBJ2-1	.	TGTGCCACCAGCTCCCGGACACTTACCTTAAACAATGAGCAGTTCTTC	CATSSRTLTLNNEQFF
TRBV6-1	16	.	TRBJ1-5	.	TGTGCCAGCAGTGAAGGGCGGGGTATGGACAATCAGCCCCAGCATTTT	CASSEGRGMDNQPQHF
TRBV7-3	16	.	TRBJ2-2	TRBD1	TGTGCCAGCAGCTTAACTAGGACAGGGAACACCGGGGAGCTGTTTTTT	CASSLTRTGNTGELFF
TRBV28	14	.	TRBJ1-5	TRBD1	TGTGCCAGCAAACCGGGACAGACTCATCAGCCCCAGCATTTT	CASKPGQTHQPQHF
TRBV18	18	.	TRBJ2-6	TRBD1	TGTGCCAGCTCACCATCGGTCGGACAGGGACCTGGGGCCAACGTCCTGACTTTC	CASSPSVGQGPGANVLTF
TRBV5-5	15	.	TRBJ2-2	.	TGTGCCAGCAGCTTTAGACAAGCGAACACCGGGGAGCTGTTTTTT	CASSFRQANTGELFF
TRBV3-1/TRBV3-2	14	few	TRBJ2-5	.	TGTGCCAGCAGCCTATGGGCAGAGCAAGAGACCCAGTACTTC	CASSLWAEQETQYF
TRBV7-9	16	once	TRBJ2-1	TRBD2	TGTGCCAGCAGCTCGTCTAGCGGGGGGGCAGGCAATGAGCAGTTCTTC	CASSSSSGGAGNEQFF
TRBV2	14	.	TRBJ1-1	.	TGTGCCAGCAGTTATAGGGTGGAGGACACTGAAGCTTTCTTT	CASSYRVEDTEAFF
TRBV6-2/TRBV6-3	14	.	TRBJ2-1	.	TGTGCCAGCAGTTGGGGGGGGGCCTCCAATGAGCAGTTCTTC	CASSWGGASNEQFF
TRBV5-1	14	.	TRBJ1-2	.	TGCGCCAGCAGCCCACTAATGCAGGGCCCCGGCTACACCTTC	CASSPLMQGPGYTF
TRBV6-6	15	.	TRBJ2-2	TRBD1	TGTGCCAGCAGTTACTCAGCAGGGGGTGGAGGGGAGCTGTTTTTT	CASSYSAGGGGELFF
TRBV5-1	17	.	TRBJ1-1	TRBD1	TGCGCCAGCAGCACCCGGGGATTACAGGGGGCGAACACTGAAGCTTTCTTT	CASSTRGLQGANTEAFF
TRBV6-1	16	.	TRBJ1-5	TRBD1	TGTGCCAGCAGTGATAGCGGACAGGGATTCGGTCAGCCCCAGCATTTT	CASSDSGQGFGQPQHF
TRBV5-5	13	few	TRBJ1-5	.	TGTGCCAGCAGCTTGGACGTGAGTCAGCCCCAGCATTTT	CASSLDVSQPQHF
TRBV28	17	.	TRBJ1-2	TRBD1	TGTGCCAGCAGTTCAGGGCCGGGACAGGGCTTTACCGGCGGCTACACCTTC	CASSSGPGQGFTGGYTF
TRBV6-1	15	.	TRBJ2-1	TRBD1	TGTGCCAGCAGTCCCTCCGGGACAGGAAACAATGAGCAGTTCTTC	CASSPSGTGNNEQFF
TRBV9	16	.	TRBJ2-1	TRBD2	TGTGCCAGCAGCCCCTTTGGCGGGGGGGCCTACAATGAGCAGTTCTTC	CASSPFGGGAYNEQFF
TRBV4-1	22	.	TRBJ1-2	TRBD1	TGCGCCAGCACCCTCATGGGGTTAGGTACTTCGGCAGGGGGTCGATTAGGTTATGGCTACACCTTC	CASTLMGLGTSAGGRLGYGYTF
TRBV5-1	15	.	TRBJ1-1	.	TGCGCCAGCAGCCCTGGGACTCCAGCGAACACTGAAGCTTTCTTT	CASSPGTPANTEAFF
TRBV5-8	17	.	TRBJ1-4	.	TGTGCCAGCAGCTTGGATGGGGCAGCTGCAACTAATGAAAAACTGTTTTTT	CASSLDGAAATNEKLFF
TRBV7-2	14	.	TRBJ2-7	TRBD1	TGTGCCAGCAGCTTCAACAGGGGGCTCTACGAGCAGTACTTC	CASSFNRGLYEQYF
TRBV7-8	16	.	TRBJ1-1	TRBD1	TGTGCCAGCAGCTTAGCCGACAGGGGAACGAACACTGAAGCTTTCTTT	CASSLADRGTNTEAFF
TRBV9	15	once	TRBJ2-2	TRBD1	TGTGCCAGCAGCGTAATGGACAGGGTAACCGGGGAGCTGTTTTTT	CASSVMDRVTGELFF
TRBV6-5	13	.	TRBJ2-7	.	TGTGCCAGCAGCACAGGTCACTCCTACGAGCAGTACTTC	CASSTGHSYEQYF
TRBV6-5	13	.	TRBJ2-1	TRBD2	TGTGCCAGCACCCAACTAGCGGACAATGAGCAGTTCTTC	CASTQLADNEQFF
TRBV3-1/TRBV3-2	17	.	TRBJ1-5	.	TGTGCCAGCAGCCAAGGATTTTCGGCCCAGGACAATCAGCCCCAGCATTTT	CASSQGFSAQDNQPQHF
TRBV6-5	15	.	TRBJ1-2	.	TGTGCCAGCAGGACTTCGACGGGAACCAACTATGGCTACACCTTC	CASRTSTGTNYGYTF
TRBV2	13	.	TRBJ2-5	TRBD1	TGTGCCAGCAGCCCGGGACAGAAAGAGACCCAGTACTTC	CASSPGQKETQYF
TRBV14	15	few	TRBJ1-3	.	TGTGCCAGCAGCAGCCAGGGTTCGCCTGGAAACACCATATATTTT	CASSSQGSPGNTIYF
TRBV5-5	13	.	TRBJ2-5	.	TGTGCCAGCAGCCTGAGGGTTCAAGAGACCCAGTACTTC	CASSLRVQETQYF
TRBV6-1	13	.	TRBJ2-2	.	TGTGCCAGCAGTGAACTTAACACCGGGGAGCTGTTTTTT	CASSELNTGELFF
TRBV19	19	once	TRBJ1-5	TRBD1	TGTGCCAGTACCCTTGACAGGGGCGATGCCTCCCGTGGTGGTCAGCCCCAGCATTTT	CASTLDRGDASRGGQPQHF
TRBV7-2	13	.	TRBJ2-1	TRBD2	TGTGCCAGCAGCTTAACTAGCGGGGATGAGCAGTTCTTC	CASSLTSGDEQFF
TRBV6-5	15	.	TRBJ2-2	.	TGTGCCAGCAGTTATTCAGGCTTGAACACCGGGGAGCTGTTTTTT	CASSYSGLNTGELFF
TRBV29-1	13	.	TRBJ1-4	TRBD1	TGCAGCGGTCGGACAGGGGGGAGTGAAAAACTGTTTTTT	CSGRTGGSEKLFF
TRBV18	13	.	TRBJ1-2	TRBD1	TGTGCCAGCTCACCGGGACAGGCAAATGGCTACACCTTC	CASSPGQANGYTF
TRBV2	16	.	TRBJ1-2	TRBD1	TGTGCCAGCACCAAGACAGGGCCAAGGACTAACTATGGCTACACCTTC	CASTKTGPRTNYGYTF
TRBV6-2/TRBV6-3	14	.	TRBJ1-5	.	TGTGCCAGCAGTTACAGGAGGGCTGATCAGCCCCAGCATTTT	CASSYRRADQPQHF
TRBV5-1	15	few	TRBJ1-1	TRBD1	TGCGCCAGCAGCTTAATGACAGGGGGCCCCACTGAAGCTTTCTTT	CASSLMTGGPTEAFF
TRBV21-1	19	few	TRBJ1-3	.	TGTGCCAGCAGCAAAACTGGTTCGGGTTGGGAGAACTCTGGAAACACCATATATTTT	CASSKTGSGWENSGNTIYF
TRBV10-1	14	.	TRBJ2-7	TRBD2	TGCGCCAGCAGTAATAGCGGGGGATCCTACGAGCAGTACTTC	CASSNSGGSYEQYF
TRBV7-8	15	.	TRBJ2-7	TRBD1	TGTGCCAGCAGCCTAGAGGGGACAGGTTATTACGAGCAGTACTTC	CASSLEGTGYYEQYF
TRBV5-4	16	few	TRBJ1-3	TRBD1	TGTGCCAGCAGCTTGGGGACAGGGATCTCTGGAAACACCATATATTTT	CASSLGTGISGNTIYF
TRBV6-5	15	.	TRBJ1-1	.	TGTGCCAGCAGTTACTCTATACTCCCGAACACTGAAGCTTTCTTT	CASSYSILPNTEAFF
TRBV11-3	16	.	TRBJ2-3	TRBD1	TGTGCCAGCAGTTGGAGTTCGGGACAGGACACAGATACGCAGTATTTT	CASSWSSGQDTDTQYF
TRBV18	14	.	TRBJ2-7	.	TGTGCCAGCTCACCACCGGGATCTAGCCCCGAGCAGTACTTC	CASSPPGSSPEQYF
TRBV6-5	13	.	TRBJ2-7	TRBD1	TGTGCCAGCAGGACAGGGCAGGCCTACGAGCAGTACTTC	CASRTGQAYEQYF
TRBV2	15	.	TRBJ1-1	.	TGTGCCAGCAGTGGGAACAGAGTCATGAACACTGAAGCTTTCTTT	CASSGNRVMNTEAFF
TRBV10-1	14	.	TRBJ2-2	.	TGCGCCAGCAGTGACAGGGGAACGAACGGGGAGCTGTTTTTT	CASSDRGTNGELFF
TRBV11-2	14	.	TRBJ2-3	.	TGTGCCAGCAGCTCGACAGTTTACACAGATACGCAGTATTTT	CASSSTVYTDTQYF
TRBV13	15	.	TRBJ2-2	TRBD1	TGTGCCAGCAGCCCGCGCAGGGGGTTAACCGGGGAGCTGTTTTTT	CASSPRRGLTGELFF
TRBV5-1	13	.	TRBJ2-1	.	TGCGCCAGCAGCTTGGATCAGGGATCGGAGCAGTTCTTC	CASSLDQGSEQFF
TRBV6-5	14	.	TRBJ1-3	.	TGTGCCAGCAGTCGAAGCCATTATGGAAACACCATATATTTT	CASSRSHYGNTIYF
TRBV7-9	16	.	TRBJ2-3	TRBD1	TGTGCCAGTAGTAACGGACAGGGGGCGTACACAGATACGCAGTATTTT	CASSNGQGAYTDTQYF